What follows describes a single TCR beta chain. The data derive from a study of blood T cell repertoires in COVID-19. Whole-study context: Acute and convalescent COVID-19 specimens originated in the United States, Italy and Spain. PBMCs, B-cell-depleted T cells, or T cells provided the cDNA or gDNA that made up the material.

In the authors' methods: Estimation of nucleated cell counts was performed using reference gene primer amplification. Assay used: immunoSEQ multiplex PCR; TCRdb lists only in-frame clones, some missing. Clone size and the V and J calls come from that table; the DNA yielded D and trimming. In the table there are a few hundred thousand clones, about 85% of which are singletons. In germline, CDR1 is LGHDT, CDR2 YNNKEL (reference sequence). The CDR3 extends over 15 amino acids. J gave up 4 bases and V 0 bases, and 4 bases lay outside the gene matches. The V gene is TRBV3-1 (or the pseudogene TRBV3-2), the J gene TRBJ2-5, with 8 bases aligning to TRBD2. The receptor comes from a man aged 40-49 years with acute or convalescent COVID-19. The specimen sequenced was peripheral blood. In DNA, the CDR3 is TGTGCCAGCAGCCAAGATAACAGCGGGGGAGAGACCCAGTACTTC. Protein product: CASSQDNSGGETQYF.